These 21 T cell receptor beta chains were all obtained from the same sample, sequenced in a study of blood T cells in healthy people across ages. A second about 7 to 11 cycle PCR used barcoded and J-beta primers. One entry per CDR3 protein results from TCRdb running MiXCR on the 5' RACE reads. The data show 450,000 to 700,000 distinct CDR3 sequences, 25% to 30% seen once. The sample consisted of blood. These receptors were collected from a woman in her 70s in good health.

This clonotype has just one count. CDR3 amino acids: CSAPKGGVTYEQYF. Here the CDR3 DNA reads TGCAGTGCTCCGAAGGGCGGGGTTACCTACGAGCAGTACTTC. The V and J genes are TRBV20-1 and TRBJ2-5; possibly TRBD2 for D (6 bases). The closer fit of TRBJ2-7 to the DNA end suggests the J call may be wrong. Germline CDR1 reads DFQATT; CDR2 reads SNEGSKA (reference sequence). The CDR3 has 14 residues.

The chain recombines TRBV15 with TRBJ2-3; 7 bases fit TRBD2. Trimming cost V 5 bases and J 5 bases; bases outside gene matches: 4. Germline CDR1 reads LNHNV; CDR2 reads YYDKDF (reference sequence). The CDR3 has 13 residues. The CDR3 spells CATSLSGGDTQYF. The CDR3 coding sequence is TGTGCCACCAGCTTATCGGGGGGAGATACGCAGTATTTT.

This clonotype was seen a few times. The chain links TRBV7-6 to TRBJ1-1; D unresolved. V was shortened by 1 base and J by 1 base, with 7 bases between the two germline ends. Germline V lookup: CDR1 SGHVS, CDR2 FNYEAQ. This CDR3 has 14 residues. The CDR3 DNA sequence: TGTGCCAGCAGCTTAGGATTGGCGAACACTGAAGCTTTCTTT. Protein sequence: CASSLGLANTEAFF.

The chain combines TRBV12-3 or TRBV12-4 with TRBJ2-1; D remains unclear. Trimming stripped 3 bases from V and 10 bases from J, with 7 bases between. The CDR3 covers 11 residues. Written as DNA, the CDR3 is TGTGCCAGCAGTTTTGGTCCAGAGCAGTTCTTC. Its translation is CASSFGPEQFF.

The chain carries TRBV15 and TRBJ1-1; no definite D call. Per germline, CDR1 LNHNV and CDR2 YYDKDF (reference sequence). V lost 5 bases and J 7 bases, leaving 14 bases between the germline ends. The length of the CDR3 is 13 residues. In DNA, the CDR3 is TGTGCCACCAGCCGAGGGAGGCACCTTGAAGCTTTCTTT. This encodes CATSRGRHLEAFF. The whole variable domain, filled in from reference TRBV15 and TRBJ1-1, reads DAMVIQNPRYQVTQFGKPVTLSCSQTLNHNVMYWYQQKSSQAPKLLFHYYDKDFNNEADTPDNFQSRRPNTSFCFLDIRSPGLGDTAMYLCATSRGRHLEAFFGQGTRLTVV.

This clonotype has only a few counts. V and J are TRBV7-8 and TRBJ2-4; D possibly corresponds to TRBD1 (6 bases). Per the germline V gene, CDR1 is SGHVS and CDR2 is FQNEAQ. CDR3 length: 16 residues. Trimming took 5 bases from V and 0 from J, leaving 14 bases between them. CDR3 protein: CASSHGQSSAKNIQYF. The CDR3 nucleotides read TGTGCCAGCAGCCACGGACAGTCTTCAGCCAAAAACATTCAGTACTTC.

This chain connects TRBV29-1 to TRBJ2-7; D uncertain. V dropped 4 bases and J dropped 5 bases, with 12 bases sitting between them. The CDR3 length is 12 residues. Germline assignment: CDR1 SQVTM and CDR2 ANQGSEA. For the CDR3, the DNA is TGCAGCGTTGCTTCCGGGTACCACGAGCAGTACTTC. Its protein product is CSVASGYHEQYF.

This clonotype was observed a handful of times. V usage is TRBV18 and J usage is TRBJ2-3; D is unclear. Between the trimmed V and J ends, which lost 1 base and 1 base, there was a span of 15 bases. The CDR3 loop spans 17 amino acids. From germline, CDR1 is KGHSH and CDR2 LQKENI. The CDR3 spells CASSPRQVGRGTDTQYF. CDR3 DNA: TGTGCCAGCTCACCACGTCAAGTAGGACGAGGCACAGATACGCAGTATTTT.

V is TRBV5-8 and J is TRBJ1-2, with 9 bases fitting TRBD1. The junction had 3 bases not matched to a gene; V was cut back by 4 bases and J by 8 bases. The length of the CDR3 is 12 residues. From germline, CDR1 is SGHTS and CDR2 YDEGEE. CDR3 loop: CASSRTGEGYTF. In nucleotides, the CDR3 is TGTGCCAGCAGCCGGACAGGGGAAGGCTACACCTTC.

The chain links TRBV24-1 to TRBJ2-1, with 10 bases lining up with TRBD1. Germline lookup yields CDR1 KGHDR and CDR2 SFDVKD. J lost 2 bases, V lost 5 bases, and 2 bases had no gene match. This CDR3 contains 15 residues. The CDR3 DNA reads TGTGCCACCAGTGGGGGACAGGGGACCTACAATGAGCAGTTCTTC. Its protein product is CATSGGQGTYNEQFF.

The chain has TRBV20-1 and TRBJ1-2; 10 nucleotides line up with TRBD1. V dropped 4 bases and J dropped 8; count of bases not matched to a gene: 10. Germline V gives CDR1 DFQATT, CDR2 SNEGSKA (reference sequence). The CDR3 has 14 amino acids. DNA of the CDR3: TGCAGTGCTACGGGGGGGACAGGGGTTCGAGGCTACACCTTC. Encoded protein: CSATGGTGVRGYTF.

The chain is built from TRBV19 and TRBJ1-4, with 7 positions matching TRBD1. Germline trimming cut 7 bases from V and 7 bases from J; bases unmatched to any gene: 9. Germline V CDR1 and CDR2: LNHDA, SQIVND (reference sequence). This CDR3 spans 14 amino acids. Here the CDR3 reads CASTLTGWSEKLFF. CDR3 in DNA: TGTGCCAGTACCTTGACAGGGTGGAGTGAAAAACTGTTTTTT.

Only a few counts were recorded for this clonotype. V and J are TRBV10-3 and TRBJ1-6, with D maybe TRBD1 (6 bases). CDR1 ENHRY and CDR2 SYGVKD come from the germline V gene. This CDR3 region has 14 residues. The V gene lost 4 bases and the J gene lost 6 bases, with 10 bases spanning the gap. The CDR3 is CAISATGSNSPLHF. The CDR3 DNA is TGTGCCATCAGTGCTACAGGGAGTAATTCACCCCTCCACTTT.

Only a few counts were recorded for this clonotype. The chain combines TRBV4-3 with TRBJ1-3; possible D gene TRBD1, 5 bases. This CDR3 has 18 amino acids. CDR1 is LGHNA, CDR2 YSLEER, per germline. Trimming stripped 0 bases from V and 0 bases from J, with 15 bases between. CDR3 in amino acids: CASSQDIKRGLSGNTIYF. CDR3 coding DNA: TGCGCCAGCAGCCAAGACATAAAGAGGGGCCTCTCTGGAAACACCATATATTTT.

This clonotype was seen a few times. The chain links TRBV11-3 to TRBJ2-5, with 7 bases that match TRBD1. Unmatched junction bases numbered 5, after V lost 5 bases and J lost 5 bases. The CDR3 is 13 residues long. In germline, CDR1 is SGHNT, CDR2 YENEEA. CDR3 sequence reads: CASSRTGWETQYF. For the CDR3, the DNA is TGTGCCAGCAGCCGGACAGGCTGGGAGACCCAGTACTTC.

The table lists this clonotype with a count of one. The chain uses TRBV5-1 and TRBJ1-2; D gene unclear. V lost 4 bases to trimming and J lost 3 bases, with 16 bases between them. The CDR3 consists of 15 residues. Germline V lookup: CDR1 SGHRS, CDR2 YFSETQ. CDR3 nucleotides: TGCGCCAGCAGCCCTGCCCCTACATACGACTATGGCTACACCTTC. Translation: CASSPAPTYDYGYTF.

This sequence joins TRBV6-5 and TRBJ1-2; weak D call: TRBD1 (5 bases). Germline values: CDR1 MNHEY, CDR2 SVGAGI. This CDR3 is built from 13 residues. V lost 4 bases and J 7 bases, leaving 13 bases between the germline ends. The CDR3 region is CASSSLGAGGYTF. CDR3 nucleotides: TGTGCCAGCAGTTCCCTCGGGGCTGGTGGCTACACCTTC.

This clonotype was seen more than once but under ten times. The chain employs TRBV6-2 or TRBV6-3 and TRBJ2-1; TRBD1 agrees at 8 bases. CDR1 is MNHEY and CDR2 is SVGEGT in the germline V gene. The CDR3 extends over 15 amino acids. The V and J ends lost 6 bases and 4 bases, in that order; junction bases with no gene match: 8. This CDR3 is CASRPGQGAYNEQFF. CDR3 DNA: TGTGCCAGCAGACCCGGACAGGGAGCATACAATGAGCAGTTCTTC.

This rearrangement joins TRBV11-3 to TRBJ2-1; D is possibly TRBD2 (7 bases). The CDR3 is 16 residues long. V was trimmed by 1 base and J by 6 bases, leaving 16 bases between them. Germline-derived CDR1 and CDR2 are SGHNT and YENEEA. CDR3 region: CASSLVGGTSPNEQFF. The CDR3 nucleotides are TGTGCCAGCAGCTTAGTGGGGGGGACATCACCCAATGAGCAGTTCTTC.

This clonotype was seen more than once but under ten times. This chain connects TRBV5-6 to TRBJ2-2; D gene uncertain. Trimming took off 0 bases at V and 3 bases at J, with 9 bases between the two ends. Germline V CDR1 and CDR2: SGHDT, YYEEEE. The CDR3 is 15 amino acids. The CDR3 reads CASSLVDQYTGELFF. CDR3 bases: TGTGCCAGCAGCTTGGTAGATCAGTACACCGGGGAGCTGTTTTTT.

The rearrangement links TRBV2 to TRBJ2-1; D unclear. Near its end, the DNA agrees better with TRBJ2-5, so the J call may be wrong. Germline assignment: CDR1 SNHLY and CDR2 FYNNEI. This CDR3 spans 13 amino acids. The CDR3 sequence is CASRTSLAETQYF. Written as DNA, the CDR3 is TGTGCCAGCAGGACCAGTCTTGCAGAGACCCAGTACTTC.